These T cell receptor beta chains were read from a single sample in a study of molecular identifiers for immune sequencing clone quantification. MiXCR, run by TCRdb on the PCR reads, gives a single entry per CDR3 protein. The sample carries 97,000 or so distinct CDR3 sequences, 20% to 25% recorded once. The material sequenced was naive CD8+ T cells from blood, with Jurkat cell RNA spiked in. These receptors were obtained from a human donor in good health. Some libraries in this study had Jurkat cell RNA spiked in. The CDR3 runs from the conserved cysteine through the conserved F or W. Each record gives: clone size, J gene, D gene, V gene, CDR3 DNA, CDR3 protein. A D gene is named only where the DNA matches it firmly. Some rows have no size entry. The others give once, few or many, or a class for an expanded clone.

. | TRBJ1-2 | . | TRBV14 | TGTGCCAGCAGCCAACTCCGCGGAAAACAGTACTATGACTACACCTTC | CASSQLRGKQYYDYTF
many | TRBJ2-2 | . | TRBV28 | TGTGCCAGCAGTCGTCTCCCATACACGGTGGCCGGGGAGCTGTTTTTT | CASSRLPYTVAGELFF
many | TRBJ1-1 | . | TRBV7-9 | TGTGCCAGCGGGGGACAGAACACTGAAGCTTTCTTT | CASGGQNTEAFF
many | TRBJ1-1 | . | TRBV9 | TGTGCCAGCAGTGACCCAGGGACCGTAGACACTGAAGCTTTCTTT | CASSDPGTVDTEAFF
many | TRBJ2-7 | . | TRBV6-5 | TGTGCCAGCAGTCTCGATCCCCTCCGGGAGCAGTACTTC | CASSLDPLREQYF
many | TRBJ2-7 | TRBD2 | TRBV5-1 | TGCGCCAGCAGCCCGGGACTAGCGGGGGCGATCAACGAGCAGTACTTC | CASSPGLAGAINEQYF
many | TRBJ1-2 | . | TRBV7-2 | TGTGCCAGCTTAATGGAATATGGCTACACCTTC | CASLMEYGYTF
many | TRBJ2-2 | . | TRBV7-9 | TGTGCCAGCAGCTCCGGGACTTCTAACACCGGGGAGCTGTTTTTT | CASSSGTSNTGELFF
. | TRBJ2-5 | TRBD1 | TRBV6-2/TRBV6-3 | TGTGCCAGCAAGGACAGGGGGCGAGAGACCCAGTACTTC | CASKDRGRETQYF
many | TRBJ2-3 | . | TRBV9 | TGTGCCAGCAGCGTAGAGGTACAGTTCGCAGATACGCAGTATTTT | CASSVEVQFADTQYF
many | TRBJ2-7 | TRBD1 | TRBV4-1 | TGCGCCAGCAGCCAAGCCTCCGGGACAGGGGTTTACGAGCAGTACTTC | CASSQASGTGVYEQYF
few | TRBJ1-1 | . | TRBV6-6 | TGTGCCATCGCGTGGAACACTGAAGCTTTCTTT | CAIAWNTEAFF
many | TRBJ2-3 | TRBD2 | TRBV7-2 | TGTGCCAGCAGCTCGATCAGCGGGGGGGCCATGGCAGATACGCAGTATTTT | CASSSISGGAMADTQYF
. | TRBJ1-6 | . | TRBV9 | TGTGCCAGCAGCGGGGGGGGACCACCCCTCCACTTT | CASSGGGPPLHF
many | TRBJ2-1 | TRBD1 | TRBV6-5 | TGTGCCAGCAGTCCTACAGGGGATGAGCAGTTCTTC | CASSPTGDEQFF
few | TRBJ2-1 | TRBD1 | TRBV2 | TGTGCCAGCAGTGAAGTAGGGACAGGGGAGGCCAAGCAGTTCTTC | CASSEVGTGEAKQFF
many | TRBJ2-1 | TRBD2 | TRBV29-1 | TGCAGCGTCGCCGGGACTAGGACTGCCAGTGAGCAGTTCTTC | CSVAGTRTASEQFF
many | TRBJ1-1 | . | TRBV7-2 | TGTGCCAGCAGCCCCCAACTGGGGGCCGACACTGAAGCTTTCTTT | CASSPQLGADTEAFF
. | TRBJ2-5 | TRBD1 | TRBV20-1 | TGCAGTGCTAGGACAGGGGTACGGGAGACCCAGTACTTC | CSARTGVRETQYF
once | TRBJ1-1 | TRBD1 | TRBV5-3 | TGTGCCAGCAGCTTGGTAACAGGGGGCACCACTGAAGCTTACTTT | CASSLVTGGTTEAYF
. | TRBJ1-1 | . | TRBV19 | TGTGCCAGTAGTATTGACACTGAAGCTTTCTTT | CASSIDTEAFF
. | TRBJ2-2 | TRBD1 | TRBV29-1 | TGCAGCGTTAAAGGACAGGGGATTAGCACCGGGGAGCTGTTTTTT | CSVKGQGISTGELFF
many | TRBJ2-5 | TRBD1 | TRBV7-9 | TGTGCCAGCAGCCCGGGGACAGGGCTGGAGACCCAGTACTTC | CASSPGTGLETQYF
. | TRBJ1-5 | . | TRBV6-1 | TGTGCCAGCGCCCACCCGAAGGACTCTACCCAATTCGGCAATCAGCCCCAGCATTTT | CASAHPKDSTQFGNQPQHF